This T cell receptor (beta chain) was retrieved from a study of CD8+ T cells in alopecia areata. The CDR3 spans 14 residues. Trimming took 0 bases from V and 4 from J, leaving 10 bases between them. Germline loops: CDR1 GTSNPN, CDR2 SVGIG (reference sequence). RNA extraction was followed by reverse transcription into cDNA, which acted as the sequencing template. Some clones are missing from TCRdb's copy, which holds only in-frame ones; the method was immunoSEQ multiplex PCR. The data contain more than 200,000 clones, roughly two thirds of them singletons. Here the sequenced sample was CD4+ T cells sorted from blood, taken at week 0. This clonotype originated in a human donor with alopecia areata. V and J are TRBV30 and TRBJ1-5, with D perhaps matching TRBD1 (5 bases). CDR3: CAWSVTGTNQPQHF. The DNA for the CDR3 is TGTGCCTGGAGTGTAACAGGAACTAATCAGCCCCAGCATTTT.